The source of this TCR beta chain is a study of CXCR3-negative and CXCR3-positive naive CD8 T cells. Overall study: TRB reads totalled about 150 million, about 1.5 +/- 0.3 million per library. Study-wide points: The study found comparably high diversity in both naive subsets and much lower diversity in memory CD8+ cells. Comparison of naive CXCR3-negative and CXCR3-positive cells revealed similar TRBV-TRBJ usage, while memory cells differed.

As concerns this clonotype: The antigen is not known.

Looked up from germline, CDR1 is MDHEN and CDR2 is SYDVKM. The CDR3 runs 17 residues. Via 5' RACE with UMI labels, TRB cDNA libraries were prepared. From its re-call of the 5' RACE reads, TCRdb lists each CDR3 protein once, without DNA. This repertoire includes approximately 24,000 distinct CDR3 sequences. Naive CD8+ T cells showed a CD45RO-CCR7+CD27+CD95- phenotype. Sequenced sample: naive CXCR3- CD8+ T cells from blood. The subset was: CD45RO-CCR7+CD27+CD95- naive CD8+ T cells lacking CXCR3 (TNR3-). The chain links TRBV28 to TRBJ2-3; absent DNA, TCRdb's TRBD2 call cannot be checked. The receptor was isolated from a human donor in good health. Some clones in this sample may be carry-over from other donors' samples. The CDR3 sequence is CASSPMTSGGGTDTQYF.